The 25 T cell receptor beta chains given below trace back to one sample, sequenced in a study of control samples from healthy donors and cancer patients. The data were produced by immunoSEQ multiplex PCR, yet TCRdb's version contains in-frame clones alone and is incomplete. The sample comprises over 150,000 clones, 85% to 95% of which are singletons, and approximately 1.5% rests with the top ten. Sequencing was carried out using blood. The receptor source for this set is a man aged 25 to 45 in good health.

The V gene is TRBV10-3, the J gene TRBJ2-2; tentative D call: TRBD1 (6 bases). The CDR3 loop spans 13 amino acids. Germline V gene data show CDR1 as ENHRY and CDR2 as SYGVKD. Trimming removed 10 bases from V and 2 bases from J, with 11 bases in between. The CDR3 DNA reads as TGTGCCAGCTCAGGGGAAAACACCGGGGAGCTGTTTTTT. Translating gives CASSGENTGELFF.

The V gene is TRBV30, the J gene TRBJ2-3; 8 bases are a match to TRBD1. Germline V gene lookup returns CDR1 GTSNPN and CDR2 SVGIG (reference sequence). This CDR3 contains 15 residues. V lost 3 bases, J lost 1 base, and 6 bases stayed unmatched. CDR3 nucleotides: TGTGCCTGGAGCGGACAGGGTTGGGGCACAGATACGCAGTATTTT. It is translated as CAWSGQGWGTDTQYF.

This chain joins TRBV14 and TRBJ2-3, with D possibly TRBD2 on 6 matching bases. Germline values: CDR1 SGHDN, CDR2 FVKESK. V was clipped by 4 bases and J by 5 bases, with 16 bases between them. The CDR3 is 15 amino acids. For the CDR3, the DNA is TGTGCCAGCAGCCCACGGGGCGGGGAAGAAGATACGCAGTATTTT. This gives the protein CASSPRGGEEDTQYF.

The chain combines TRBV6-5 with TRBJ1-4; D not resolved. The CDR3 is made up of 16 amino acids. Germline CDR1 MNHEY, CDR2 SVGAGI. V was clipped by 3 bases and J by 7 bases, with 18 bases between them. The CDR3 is CASSYSGRVGGEKLFF. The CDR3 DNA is TGTGCCAGCAGTTATTCCGGGCGTGTGGGCGGTGAAAAACTGTTTTTT.

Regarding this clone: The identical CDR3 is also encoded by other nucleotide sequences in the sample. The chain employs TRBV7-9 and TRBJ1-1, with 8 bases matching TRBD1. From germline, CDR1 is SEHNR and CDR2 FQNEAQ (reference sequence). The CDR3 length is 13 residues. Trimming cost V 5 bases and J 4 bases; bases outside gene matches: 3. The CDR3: CASSVTGGTEAFF. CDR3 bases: TGTGCCAGCAGCGTTACAGGGGGCACTGAAGCTTTCTTT.

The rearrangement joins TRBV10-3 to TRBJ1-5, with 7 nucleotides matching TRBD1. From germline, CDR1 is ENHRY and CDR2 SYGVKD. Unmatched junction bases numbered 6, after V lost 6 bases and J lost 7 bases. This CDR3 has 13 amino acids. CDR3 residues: CAISRQGGQPQHF. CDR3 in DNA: TGTGCCATCAGCAGACAGGGCGGGCAGCCCCAGCATTTT.

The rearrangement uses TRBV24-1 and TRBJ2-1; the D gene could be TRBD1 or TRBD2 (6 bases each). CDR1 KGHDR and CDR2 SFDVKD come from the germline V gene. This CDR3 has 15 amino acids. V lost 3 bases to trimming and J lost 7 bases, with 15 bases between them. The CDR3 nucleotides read TGTGCCACCAGTGATAGGGGGGCGGGATTGAATGAGCAGTTCTTC. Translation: CATSDRGAGLNEQFF.

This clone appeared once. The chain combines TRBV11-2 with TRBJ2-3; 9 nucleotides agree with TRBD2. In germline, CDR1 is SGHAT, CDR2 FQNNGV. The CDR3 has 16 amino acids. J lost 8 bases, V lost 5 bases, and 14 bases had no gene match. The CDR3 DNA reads TGTGCCAGCAGCCTCAGCAGGGCTAGCGGGAAAGGTACGCAGTATTTT. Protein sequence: CASSLSRASGKGTQYF.

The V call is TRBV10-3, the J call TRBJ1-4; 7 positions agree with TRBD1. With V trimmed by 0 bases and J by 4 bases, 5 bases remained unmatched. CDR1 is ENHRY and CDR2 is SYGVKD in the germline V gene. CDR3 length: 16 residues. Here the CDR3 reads CAISESSGGSNEKLFF. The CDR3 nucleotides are TGTGCCATCAGTGAGTCATCAGGGGGTAGTAATGAAAAACTGTTTTTT.

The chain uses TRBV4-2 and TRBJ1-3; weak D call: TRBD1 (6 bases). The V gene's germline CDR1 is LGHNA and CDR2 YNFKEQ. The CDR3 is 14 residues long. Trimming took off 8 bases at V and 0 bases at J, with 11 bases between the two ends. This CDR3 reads CASQKGGSGNTIYF. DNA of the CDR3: TGTGCCAGCCAGAAGGGGGGCTCTGGAAACACCATATATTTT.

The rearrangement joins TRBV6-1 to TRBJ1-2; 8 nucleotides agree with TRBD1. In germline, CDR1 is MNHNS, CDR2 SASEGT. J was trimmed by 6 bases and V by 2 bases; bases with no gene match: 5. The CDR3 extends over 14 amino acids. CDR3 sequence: CASSELTGVNGYTF. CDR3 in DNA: TGTGCCAGCAGTGAATTGACAGGGGTCAATGGCTACACCTTC.

CDR3 coding DNA: TGTGCCAGCAGCCAGATATCAGGGGGCGGCACTGAAGCTTTCTTT. Its translation is CASSQISGGGTEAFF. The chain couples TRBV4-2 to TRBJ1-1; 8 bases match TRBD1. Losses at the gene ends were 3 bases for V and 4 bases for J; bases not matched to a gene: 7. Germline V gene data show CDR1 as LGHNA and CDR2 as YNFKEQ. CDR3 length: 15 residues.

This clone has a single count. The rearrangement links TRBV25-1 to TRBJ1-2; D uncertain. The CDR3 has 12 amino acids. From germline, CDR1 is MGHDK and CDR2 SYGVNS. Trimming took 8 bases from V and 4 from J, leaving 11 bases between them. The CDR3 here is CASHRDGYGYTF. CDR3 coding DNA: TGTGCCAGCCACCGGGATGGCTATGGCTACACCTTC.

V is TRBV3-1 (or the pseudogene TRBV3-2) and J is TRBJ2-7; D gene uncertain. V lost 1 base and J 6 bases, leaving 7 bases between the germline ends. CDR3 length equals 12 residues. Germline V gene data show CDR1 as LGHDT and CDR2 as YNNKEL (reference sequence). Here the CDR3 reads CASSQAGREQYF. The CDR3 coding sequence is TGTGCCAGCAGCCAAGCAGGTCGCGAGCAGTACTTC.

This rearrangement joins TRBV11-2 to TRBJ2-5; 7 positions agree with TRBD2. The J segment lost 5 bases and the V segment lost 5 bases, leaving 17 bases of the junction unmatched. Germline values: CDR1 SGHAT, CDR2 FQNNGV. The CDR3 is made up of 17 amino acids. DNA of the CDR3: TGTGCCAGCAGCGGCCCTCCGGGGCGGGAGAATATTGAGACCCAGTACTTC. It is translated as CASSGPPGRENIETQYF.

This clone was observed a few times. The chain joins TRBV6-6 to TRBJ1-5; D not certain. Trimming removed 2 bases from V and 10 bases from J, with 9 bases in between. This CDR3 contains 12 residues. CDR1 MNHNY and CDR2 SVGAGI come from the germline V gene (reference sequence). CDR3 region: CASSYKSVPQHF. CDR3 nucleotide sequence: TGTGCCAGCAGTTACAAAAGTGTTCCCCAGCATTTT.

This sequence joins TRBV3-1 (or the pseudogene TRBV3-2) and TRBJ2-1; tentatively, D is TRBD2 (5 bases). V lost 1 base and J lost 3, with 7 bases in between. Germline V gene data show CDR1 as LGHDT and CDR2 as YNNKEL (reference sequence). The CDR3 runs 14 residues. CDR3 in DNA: TGTGCCAGCAGCCAAGGCGGGCTCTACAATGAGCAGTTCTTC. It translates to CASSQGGLYNEQFF.

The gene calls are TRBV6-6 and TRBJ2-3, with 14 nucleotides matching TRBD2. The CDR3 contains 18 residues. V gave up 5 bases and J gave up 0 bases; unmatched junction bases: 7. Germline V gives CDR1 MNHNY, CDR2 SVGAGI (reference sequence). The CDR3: CASSPTSGRASSTDTQYF. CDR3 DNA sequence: TGTGCCAGCAGTCCGACTAGCGGGAGGGCCAGCAGCACAGATACGCAGTATTTT.

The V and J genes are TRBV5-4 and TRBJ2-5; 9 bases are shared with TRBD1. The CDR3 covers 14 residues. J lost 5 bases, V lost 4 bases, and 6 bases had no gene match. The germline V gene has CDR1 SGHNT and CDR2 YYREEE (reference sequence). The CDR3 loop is CASSALGQGETQYF. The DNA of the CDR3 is TGTGCCAGCAGCGCACTAGGACAGGGGGAGACCCAGTACTTC.

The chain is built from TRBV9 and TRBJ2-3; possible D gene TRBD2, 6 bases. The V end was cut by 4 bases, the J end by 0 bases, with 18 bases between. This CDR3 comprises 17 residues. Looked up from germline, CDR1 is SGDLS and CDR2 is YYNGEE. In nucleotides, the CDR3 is TGTGCCAGCAGCTCTGGAGGCGGGGAGCTTAGCACAGATACGCAGTATTTT. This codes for CASSSGGGELSTDTQYF.

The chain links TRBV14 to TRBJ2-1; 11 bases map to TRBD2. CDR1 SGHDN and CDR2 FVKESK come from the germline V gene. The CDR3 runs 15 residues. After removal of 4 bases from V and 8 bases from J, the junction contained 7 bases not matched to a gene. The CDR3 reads CASSLVLAGGYEQFF. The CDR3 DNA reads TGTGCCAGCAGCCTCGTTCTAGCGGGAGGCTATGAGCAGTTCTTC.

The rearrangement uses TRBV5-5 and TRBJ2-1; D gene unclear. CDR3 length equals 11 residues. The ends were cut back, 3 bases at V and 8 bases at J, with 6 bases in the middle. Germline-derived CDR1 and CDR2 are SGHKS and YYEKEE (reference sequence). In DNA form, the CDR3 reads TGTGCCAGCAGCTCTCCTCATGAGCAGTTCTTC. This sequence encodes CASSSPHEQFF.

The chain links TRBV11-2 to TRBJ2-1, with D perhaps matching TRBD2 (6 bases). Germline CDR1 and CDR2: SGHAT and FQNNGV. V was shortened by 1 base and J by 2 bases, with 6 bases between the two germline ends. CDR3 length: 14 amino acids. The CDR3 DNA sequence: TGTGCCAGCAGCTTAGCGGGGGCCTACAATGAGCAGTTCTTC. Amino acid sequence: CASSLAGAYNEQFF.

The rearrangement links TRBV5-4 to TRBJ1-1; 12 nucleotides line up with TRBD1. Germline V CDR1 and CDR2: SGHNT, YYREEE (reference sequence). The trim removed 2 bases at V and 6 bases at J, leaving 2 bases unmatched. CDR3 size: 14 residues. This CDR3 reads CASSFGTGGSEAFF. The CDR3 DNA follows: TGTGCCAGCAGCTTTGGGACAGGGGGCTCTGAAGCTTTCTTT.

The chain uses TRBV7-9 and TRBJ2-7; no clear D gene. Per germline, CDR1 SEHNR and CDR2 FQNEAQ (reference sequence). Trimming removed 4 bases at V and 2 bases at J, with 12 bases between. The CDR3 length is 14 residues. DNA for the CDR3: TGTGCCAGCAGCTCCGTCTTGCAGACCTACGAGCAGTACTTC. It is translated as CASSSVLQTYEQYF. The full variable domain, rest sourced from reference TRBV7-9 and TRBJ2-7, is DTGVSQNPRHKITKRGQNVTFRCDPISEHNRLYWYRQTLGQGPEFLTYFQNEAQLEKSRLLSDRFSAERPKGSFSTLEIQRTEQGDSAMYLCASSSVLQTYEQYFGPGTRLTVT.